This TCR beta chain was recovered during a study of blood T cell repertoires in COVID-19. The CDR3 covers 16 residues. The ends were cut back, 0 bases at V and 1 base at J, with 12 bases in the middle. CDR1 is MNHEY, CDR2 SVGAGI, per germline. Clones were read by immunoSEQ multiplex PCR, and TCRdb kept only the in-frame ones, dropping some. The table has 70,000 to 85,000 clones, almost 85% seen once. V gene TRBV6-5 combines with J gene TRBJ1-2, with unresolved D. Material: peripheral blood. This sequence originates from a man in his 60s with acute or convalescent COVID-19. For the CDR3, the DNA is TGTGCCAGCAGTTACTCGAATAGTCGTATTAACTATGGCTACACCTTC. Amino acids: CASSYSNSRINYGYTF.